Below, one T cell receptor (beta chain) is given with its context. The entry originates in a study of identifying expanded T cells in peripheral blood. Data came from immunoSEQ multiplex PCR; TCRdb stores just in-frame clones and leaves some out. Of about 80,000 clones listed, less than 90% are singletons. Trimming pared 4 bases from V and 10 bases from J, leaving 17 bases between. The length of the CDR3 is 14 residues. Germline loops: CDR1 SGHTA, CDR2 FQGNSA. The rearrangement uses TRBV7-2 and TRBJ2-1; either TRBD1 or TRBD2 may fit D (5 bases each). The sequence came from a person between 18 and 70 years old in good health. The source material was blood. CDR3 region: CASSSETLWGEQFF. In DNA, the CDR3 is TGTGCCAGCAGCTCCGAGACACTCTGGGGGGAGCAGTTCTTC.